Below are 10 T cell receptor beta chains sequenced from a single sample in a study of blood T cell repertoires in COVID-19. TCRdb's table, derived via immunoSEQ multiplex PCR, lists solely in-frame clones and lacks some. The sample includes approximately 300,000 clones, approximately 92% of them seen just once. The material sequenced was PBMCs or T cells enriched from blood (not recorded which). These receptor sequences come from a woman in her thirties who had recovered from COVID-19.

V is TRBV5-1 and J is TRBJ1-1; 9 bases fit TRBD1. Per the germline V gene, CDR1 is SGHRS and CDR2 is YFSETQ. CDR3 length equals 13 residues. Germline trimming cut 4 bases from V and 3 bases from J; bases unmatched to any gene: 1. In DNA form, the CDR3 reads TGCGCCAGCAGCCGGGACAGGGACACTGAAGCTTTCTTT. Protein product: CASSRDRDTEAFF.

This clone occurred once. The gene calls are TRBV28 and TRBJ1-2; the D gene is possibly TRBD1 (5 bases). Per the germline V gene, CDR1 is MDHEN and CDR2 is SYDVKM. Trimming shortened V by 3 bases and J by 1 base, and 12 bases separated the two germline ends. The CDR3 is 15 amino acids. CDR3: CASSFDSGDNYGYTF. CDR3 sequence (DNA): TGTGCCAGCAGTTTTGATTCGGGGGATAACTATGGCTACACCTTC.

This clone was seen a single time. This sample also contains other DNA sequences that code for the same CDR3. This chain uses TRBV18 with TRBJ1-3, with TRBD1 matching 8 bases. This CDR3 contains 15 residues. Germline trimming cut 2 bases from V and 0 bases from J; bases unmatched to any gene: 0. Germline CDR1 KGHSH, CDR2 LQKENI. The CDR3 region has the DNA TGTGCCAGCTCACCAGGGACAGGCTCTGGAAACACCATATATTTT. Protein sequence: CASSPGTGSGNTIYF.

The rearrangement links TRBV19 to TRBJ2-1; 8 bases are a match to TRBD2. The CDR3 loop spans 14 amino acids. Trimming removed 6 bases from V and 5 bases from J; junction bases left unmatched: 6. Germline V CDR1 and CDR2: LNHDA, SQIVND (reference sequence). The CDR3 sequence is CASRGGLVNNEQFF. CDR3 nucleotide sequence: TGTGCCAGTAGAGGGGGACTAGTGAACAATGAGCAGTTCTTC. Filled out from reference TRBV19 and TRBJ2-1, the complete variable domain reads DGGITQSPKYLFRKEGQNVTLSCEQNLNHDAMYWYRQDPGQGLRLIYYSQIVNDFQKGDIAEGYSVSREKKESFPLTVTSAQKNPTAFYLCASRGGLVNNEQFFGPGTRLTVL.

This sequence joins TRBV30 and TRBJ2-7, with D perhaps matching TRBD1 (6 bases). V lost 0 bases to trimming and J lost 5 bases, with 11 bases between them. CDR1 and CDR2 from the germline V gene are GTSNPN and SVGIG (reference sequence). The length of the CDR3 is 13 residues. The CDR3 loop is CAWSVQGGDEQYF. CDR3 bases: TGTGCCTGGAGTGTACAGGGTGGAGACGAGCAGTACTTC. Drawing the rest from reference TRBV30 and TRBJ2-7, the complete variable domain is SQTIHQWPATLVQPVGSPLSLECTVEGTSNPNLYWYRQAAGRGLQLLFYSVGIGQISSEVPQNLSASRPQDRQFILSSKKLLLSDSGFYLCAWSVQGGDEQYFGPGTRLTVT.

Comments on this clone: Compared with germline, one end of the junction differs, possibly owing to a read error. V usage is TRBV4-2 and J usage is TRBJ1-1; tentative D call: TRBD1 (5 bases). The germline CDR1 and CDR2 sequences are LGHNA and YNFKEQ. The CDR3 extends over 15 amino acids. CDR3 in amino acids: CASSHHQADTNPKVF. CDR3 DNA sequence: TGTGCCAGCAGCCACCACCAGGCGGACACTAATCCAAAGGTGTTT.

This clone was detected only once. In DNA, the CDR3 is TGTGCCAGCAGCGTAGAAACGACAAGTAACACTGAAGCTTTCTTT. It codes for CASSVETTSNTEAFF. This chain connects TRBV5-5 to TRBJ1-1; D gene uncertain. The CDR3 totals 15 residues. Germline-derived CDR1 and CDR2 are SGHKS and YYEKEE (reference sequence). Trimming removed 4 bases from V and 2 bases from J, with 15 bases in between.

The chain is built from TRBV19 and TRBJ2-3, with a weak D call TRBD1 (7 bases). V was cut by 4 bases and J by 6 bases, with 17 bases left in between. CDR1 is LNHDA, CDR2 SQIVND, per germline (reference sequence). The CDR3 is 15 residues long. DNA for the CDR3: TGTGCCAGTAGTAAGGGGTCAGGGGGAGGCGATACGCAGTATTTT. It yields the protein CASSKGSGGGDTQYF.

V usage is TRBV19 and J usage is TRBJ1-1, with 7 bases matching TRBD1. CDR1 is LNHDA and CDR2 is SQIVND in the germline V gene (reference sequence). This CDR3 is built from 15 residues. V was clipped by 7 bases and J by 4 bases; unmatched bases: 12. CDR3 sequence reads: CASTTRGAGRTEAFF. In DNA form, the CDR3 reads TGTGCCAGTACCACCAGGGGGGCAGGGCGCACTGAAGCTTTCTTT.

This clone was counted a single time. The chain is built from TRBV7-9 and TRBJ2-1, with 15 bases that match TRBD2. The CDR3 loop spans 16 amino acids. V shed 7 bases, J shed 4 bases, and the junction held 5 bases outside the gene matches. Looked up from germline, CDR1 is SEHNR and CDR2 is FQNEAQ (reference sequence). The CDR3 DNA reads as TGTGCCAGCACCGATGGACTAGCGGGGGGGTACAATGAGCAGTTCTTC. Its translation: CASTDGLAGGYNEQFF.